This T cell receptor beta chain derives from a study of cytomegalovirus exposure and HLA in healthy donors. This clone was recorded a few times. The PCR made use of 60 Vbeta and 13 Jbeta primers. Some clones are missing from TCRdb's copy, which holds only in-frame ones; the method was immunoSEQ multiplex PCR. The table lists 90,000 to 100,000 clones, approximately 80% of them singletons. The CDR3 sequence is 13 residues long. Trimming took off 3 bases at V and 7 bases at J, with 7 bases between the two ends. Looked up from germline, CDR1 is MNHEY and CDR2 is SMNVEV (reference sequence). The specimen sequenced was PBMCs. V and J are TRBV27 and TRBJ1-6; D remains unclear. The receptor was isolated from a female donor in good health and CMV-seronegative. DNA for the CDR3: TGTGCCAGCAGTTTCGCCCTAAATTCACCCCTCCACTTT. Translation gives CASSFALNSPLHF.